A single sample is the source of the 9 T cell receptor beta chains below, sequenced in a study of cytomegalovirus exposure and HLA in healthy donors. The protocol was immunoSEQ multiplex PCR, while the TCRdb copy is restricted to in-frame clones and leaves out a portion. Of about 110,000 clones listed, around 95% are singletons. Sequencing was carried out using PBMCs. These receptors all stem from a woman under 30 in good health and CMV-seronegative.

V and J are TRBV2 and TRBJ2-7, with D unclear. Germline loops: CDR1 SNHLY, CDR2 FYNNEI. This CDR3 is 12 amino acids long. The V end lost 2 bases, the J end lost 3 bases, and 5 bases lay between the germline ends. The CDR3, as DNA: TGTGCCAGCAGTGAAAAGCGCTACGAGCAGTACTTC. This sequence encodes CASSEKRYEQYF.

Here the CDR3 DNA reads TGTGCCAGTAGTATCGGTTTGGTGAGCAATCAGCCCCAGCATTTT. This encodes CASSIGLVSNQPQHF. The chain links TRBV19 to TRBJ1-5; D ambiguous. V was clipped by 3 bases and J by 1 base, with 10 bases between them. Germline V gene lookup returns CDR1 LNHDA and CDR2 SQIVND (reference sequence). The CDR3 is 15 residues long.

The chain links TRBV5-1 to TRBJ2-5; 9 bases line up with TRBD2. The V and J ends lost 4 bases and 5 bases, in that order; junction bases with no gene match: 12. Germline CDR1 reads SGHRS; CDR2 reads YFSETQ. The CDR3 consists of 16 residues. The CDR3 DNA follows: TGCGCCAGCAGCCCTTCAGCGGGGGGCTTAGGTGAGACCCAGTACTTC. This sequence encodes CASSPSAGGLGETQYF.

The J gene is TRBJ1-2, the V gene TRBV7-9; D ambiguous. Per the germline V gene, CDR1 is SEHNR and CDR2 is FQNEAQ (reference sequence). V dropped 4 bases and J dropped 4 bases, with 7 bases sitting between them. There are 12 residues in the CDR3. The CDR3 region has the DNA TGTGCCAGCAGCTCCCAGGTCTATGGCTACACCTTC. Translation: CASSSQVYGYTF.

V and J are TRBV15 and TRBJ2-5; 9 bases are a match to TRBD1. The germline V gene encodes CDR1 LNHNV and CDR2 YYDKDF (reference sequence). The CDR3 covers 15 residues. With V trimmed by 4 bases and J by 2 bases, 5 bases remained unmatched. CDR3 sequence: CATSKGDREQETQYF. DNA for the CDR3: TGTGCCACCAGCAAGGGGGACAGGGAACAAGAGACCCAGTACTTC.

The chain couples TRBV2 to TRBJ2-2; TRBD2 might be the D (5 bases). This CDR3 spans 14 amino acids. V was trimmed by 6 bases and J by 0 bases, leaving 8 bases between them. The germline V gene encodes CDR1 SNHLY and CDR2 FYNNEI. CDR3 region: CASRRAANTGELFF. For the CDR3, the DNA is TGTGCCAGCAGGCGGGCCGCGAACACCGGGGAGCTGTTTTTT.

V usage is TRBV14 and J usage is TRBJ1-2; no reliable D call. With 5 bases removed from V and 2 bases from J, the gap between germline ends came to 6 bases. Germline CDR1 is SGHDN and CDR2 is FVKESK. The CDR3 spans 12 residues. The CDR3: CASSTQNYGYTF. The CDR3 DNA follows: TGTGCCAGCAGCACGCAGAACTATGGCTACACCTTC.

This clone was recorded only once. J is TRBJ2-4 and V is TRBV19; D is perhaps TRBD2 (6 bases). Trimming took 7 bases from V and 3 from J, leaving 16 bases between them. Germline loops: CDR1 LNHDA, CDR2 SQIVND (reference sequence). This CDR3 comprises 15 residues. In DNA form, the CDR3 reads TGTGCCAGTACCGACCCGGGGAGGTTCAAAAACATTCAGTACTTC. Protein product: CASTDPGRFKNIQYF.

The chain uses TRBV19 and TRBJ1-5; TRBD1 matches at 9 bases. The CDR3 totals 14 residues. V shed 7 bases and J 5 bases; nucleotides not matched to a gene: 6. Germline V gene sequence: CDR1 LNHDA, CDR2 SQIVND (reference sequence). The CDR3, as DNA: TGTGCCAGTAAGGGACAGGGAGGGGATCAGCCCCAGCATTTT. Amino acids: CASKGQGGDQPQHF.